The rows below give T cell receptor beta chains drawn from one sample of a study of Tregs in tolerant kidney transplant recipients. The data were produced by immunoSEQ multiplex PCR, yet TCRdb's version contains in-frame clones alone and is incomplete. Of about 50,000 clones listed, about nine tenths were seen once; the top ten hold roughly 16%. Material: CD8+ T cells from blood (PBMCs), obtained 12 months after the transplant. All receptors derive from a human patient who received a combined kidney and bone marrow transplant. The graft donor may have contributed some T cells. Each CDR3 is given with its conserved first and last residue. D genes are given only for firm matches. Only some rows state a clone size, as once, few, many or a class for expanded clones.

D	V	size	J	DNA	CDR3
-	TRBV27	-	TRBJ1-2	TGTGCCAGCGGACCGTCTGGCAGGGTTATCTATGGCTACACCTTC	CASGPSGRVIYGYTF
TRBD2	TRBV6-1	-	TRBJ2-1	TGTGCCAGCAGCCAAGGACTAGCGGGCTACAATGAGCAGTTCTTC	CASSQGLAGYNEQFF
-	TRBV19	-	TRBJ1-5	TGTGCCAGTAGTATAGATCCGACGGAGGAACCGAGCCTTTATAGCAATCAGCCCCAGCATTTT	CASSIDPTEEPSLYSNQPQHF
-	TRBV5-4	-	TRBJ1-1	TGTGCCAGCAGCCAAAGAACGAGTAAAAACACTGAAGCTTTCTTT	CASSQRTSKNTEAFF
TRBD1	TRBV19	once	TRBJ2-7	TGTGCCAGTAGTGTACGGACAGGGGGCTCCTACGAGCAGTACTTC	CASSVRTGGSYEQYF
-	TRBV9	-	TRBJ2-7	TGTGCCAGCAGCGTATACGGGGGAGCCTACGAGCAGTACTTC	CASSVYGGAYEQYF
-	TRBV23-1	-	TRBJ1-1	TGCGCCAGATTCCGGGACAACCCTGAAGCTTTCTTT	CARFRDNPEAFF
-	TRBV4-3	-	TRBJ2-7	TGCGCCAGCAGCCAAGAACGAGCGGAGTACTACGAGCAGTACTTC	CASSQERAEYYEQYF
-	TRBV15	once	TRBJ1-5	TGTGCCACCAGCAGTGCAAAACAGGGTGTCTGGGGTCAGCCCCAGCATTTT	CATSSAKQGVWGQPQHF
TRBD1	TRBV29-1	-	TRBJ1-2	TGCAGCGTTGCCGGCGACAGGGACCAAAACTATGGCTACACCTTC	CSVAGDRDQNYGYTF
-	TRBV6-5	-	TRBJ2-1	TGTGCCAGCAGTTACTCGATAGGGGCCAGCGATGAGCAGTTCTTC	CASSYSIGASDEQFF
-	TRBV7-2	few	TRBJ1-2	TGTGCCAGCAGTCTCACAGGGAGCTATGGCTACACCTTC	CASSLTGSYGYTF
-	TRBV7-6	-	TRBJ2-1	TGTGCCAGCAGCTTAGCTACCGGGAGCTGGGGCAATGAGCAGTTCTTC	CASSLATGSWGNEQFF
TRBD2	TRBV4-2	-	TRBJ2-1	TGTGCCAGCAGCCAACCTGGGACTAGCGGGAAGTACAATGAGCAGTTCTTC	CASSQPGTSGKYNEQFF
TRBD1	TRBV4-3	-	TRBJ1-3	TGCGCCAGCAGCCAAGATCAGGGGGGATCTGGAAACACCATATATTTT	CASSQDQGGSGNTIYF
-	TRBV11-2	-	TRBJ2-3	TGTGCCAGCAGCTTCCGAGTCGGCGGAAGCACAGATACGCAGTATTTT	CASSFRVGGSTDTQYF
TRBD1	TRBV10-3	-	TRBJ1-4	TGTGCCATCAGTCCGGGACAGGGGGCAGCTAATGAAAAACTGTTTTTT	CAISPGQGAANEKLFF
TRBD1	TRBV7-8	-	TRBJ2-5	TGTGCCAGCAGCTTACAGGGGGCCGGGGAGACCCAGTACTTC	CASSLQGAGETQYF
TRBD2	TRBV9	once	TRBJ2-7	TGTGCCAGCAGCGGGACTAGCGGGGCCTACGAGCAGTACTTC	CASSGTSGAYEQYF
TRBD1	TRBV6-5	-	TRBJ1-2	TGTGCCAGCAGTTACACTACAGGGGTCCCCCTCTATGGCTACACCTTC	CASSYTTGVPLYGYTF
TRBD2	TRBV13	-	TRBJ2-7	TGTGCCAGCAGCTTAGCCGGACTAGCGGGAGTGTGGGAGCAGTACTTC	CASSLAGLAGVWEQYF
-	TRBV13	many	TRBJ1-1	TGTGCCAGCAGCTTAGGTCCAGAGAACACTGAAGCTTTCTTT	CASSLGPENTEAFF
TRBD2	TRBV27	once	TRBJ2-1	TGTGCCAGCAGTCTAGTTGCGGGGGGTCCCAATGAGCAGTTCTTC	CASSLVAGGPNEQFF
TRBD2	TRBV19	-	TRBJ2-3	TGTGCCAGTAGTGGGAGCGGGAGTAGCACAGATGCGCAGTATTTT	CASSGSGSSTDAQYF
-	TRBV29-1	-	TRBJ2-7	TGCAGCGTTCTTCTCATGAGAACAGGACCCTCCTACGAGCAGTACTTC	CSVLLMRTGPSYEQYF
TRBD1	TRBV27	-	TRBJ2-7	TGTGCCAGCAGTTTATCGGTGGGGGACAGAAACTACGAGCAGTACTTC	CASSLSVGDRNYEQYF
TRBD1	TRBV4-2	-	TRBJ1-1	TGTGCCAGCAGCCAAGAACCGGGACAGGCTGCGAGAACTGAAGCTTTCTTT	CASSQEPGQAARTEAFF
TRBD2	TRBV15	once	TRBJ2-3	TGTGCCACCACCGACAGCGGGAGACGCGCAGATACGCAGTATTTT	CATTDSGRRADTQYF
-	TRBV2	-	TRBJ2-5	TGTGCCAGCAGTCCTTTGACGGGTCGAGAGACCCAGTACTTC	CASSPLTGRETQYF
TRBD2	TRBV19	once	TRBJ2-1	TGTGCCAGTAGTCCATCTAGCGGGAGTGATGATGAGCAGTTCTTC	CASSPSSGSDDEQFF
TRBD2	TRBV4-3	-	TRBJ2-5	TGCGCCAGCAGCCAAGACAGTGCGGGGGGCCCTTTATTCGAGACCCAGTACTTC	CASSQDSAGGPLFETQYF
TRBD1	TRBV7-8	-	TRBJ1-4	TGTGCCAGCAGCTTATCCCAGGGGGCTGAAAAACTGTTTTTT	CASSLSQGAEKLFF